The next 21 T cell receptor beta chains were all read from a single sample in a study of cytomegalovirus exposure and HLA in healthy donors. Here immunoSEQ multiplex PCR was the method, and the copy in TCRdb shows in-frame clones only, minus some. The repertoire holds tens of thousands of clones, about 95% seen once, with 0.95% to 1.5% in the top ten. Specimen: PBMCs. These receptors originate from a woman aged 18-29 years in good health and CMV-seronegative.

This chain links TRBV4-3 with TRBJ1-3; D may be TRBD1 (6 bases). There are 15 residues in the CDR3. Trimming removed 0 bases at V and 4 bases at J, with 10 bases between. The germline gives CDR1 LGHNA, CDR2 YSLEER. CDR3 DNA: TGCGCCAGCAGCCAAGATGGGGGGGCAGGAAACACCATATATTTT. Translated, it gives CASSQDGGAGNTIYF.

The chain links TRBV2 to TRBJ2-7; a weak D match, TRBD2 (6 bases). Trimming pared 4 bases from V and 3 bases from J, leaving 13 bases between. CDR1 and CDR2 from the germline V gene are SNHLY and FYNNEI. The CDR3 loop spans 14 amino acids. CDR3: CASSGGGLNYEQYF. Here the CDR3 DNA reads TGTGCCAGCAGTGGAGGTGGACTAAACTACGAGCAGTACTTC.

The chain couples TRBV27 to TRBJ1-2; TRBD1 might be the D (5 bases). The germline gives CDR1 MNHEY, CDR2 SMNVEV (reference sequence). This CDR3 is 13 amino acids long. The ends were cut back, 5 bases at V and 5 bases at J, with 12 bases in the middle. CDR3 sequence: CASSPLGAYGYTF. The DNA of the CDR3 is TGTGCCAGCAGTCCCCTAGGGGCTTATGGCTACACCTTC.

The chain carries TRBV21-1 and TRBJ2-1; TRBD2, the D gene given by the table, was not confirmed from the DNA. TRBV21-1 is described as a pseudogene. The CDR3 consists of 16 residues. The CDR3 DNA reads as TGTGCCAGCAGCAGTAAGGGCGGGGGGGCCGACAATGAGCAGTTCTTC. It specifies CASSSKGGGADNEQFF.

The J gene is TRBJ2-3, the V gene TRBV13; TRBD2 aligns across 7 bases. The germline V gene has CDR1 PRHDT and CDR2 FYEKMQ (reference sequence). The J segment lost 6 bases and the V segment lost 1 base, leaving 1 base of the junction unmatched. The CDR3 contains 13 residues. In DNA, the CDR3 is TGTGCCAGCAGCTTAGTGGGGGGGGATACGCAGTATTTT. It is translated as CASSLVGGDTQYF.

The V gene is TRBV9, the J gene TRBJ2-3, with a possible D match to TRBD2 (6 bases). Trimming took off 1 base at V and 0 bases at J, with 9 bases between the two ends. Germline CDR1 and CDR2: SGDLS and YYNGEE. The CDR3 is made up of 15 amino acids. The CDR3 loop is CASSVHGTSTDTQYF. CDR3 DNA: TGTGCCAGCAGCGTACATGGGACTAGCACAGATACGCAGTATTTT.

The J gene is TRBJ2-5, the V gene TRBV7-2; 7 bases are shared with TRBD2. Germline V gene sequence: CDR1 SGHTA, CDR2 FQGNSA. The CDR3 has 13 residues. V was pared by 8 bases and J by 7 bases, with 10 bases of the junction left unmatched. CDR3 coding DNA: TGTGCCAGCTCCCTGGGGGGGTTAGGGACCCAGTACTTC. This gives the protein CASSLGGLGTQYF.

V is TRBV19 and J is TRBJ1-4; TRBD1 aligns across 9 bases. The CDR3 covers 16 residues. Germline CDR1 and CDR2: LNHDA and SQIVND (reference sequence). With 5 bases clipped from V and 10 bases from J, the junction kept 14 bases outside the gene matches. The CDR3, as DNA: TGTGCCAGTAGTCCCCTTAGGGGGGGACAGGGCGGAAAACTGTTTTTT. This translates into CASSPLRGGQGGKLFF. The variable domain in full, completed from reference TRBV19 and TRBJ1-4, reads DGGITQSPKYLFRKEGQNVTLSCEQNLNHDAMYWYRQDPGQGLRLIYYSQIVNDFQKGDIAEGYSVSREKKESFPLTVTSAQKNPTAFYLCASSPLRGGQGGKLFFGSGTQLSVL.

The sample holds one count of this clone. The gene calls are TRBV18 and TRBJ2-7, with D possibly being TRBD1 (5 bases). The germline CDR1 and CDR2 sequences are KGHSH and LQKENI. This CDR3 spans 12 amino acids. V was shortened by 5 bases and J by 4 bases, with 9 bases between the two germline ends. CDR3 protein: CASSDSRYEQYF. The CDR3, as DNA: TGTGCCAGCTCAGACAGCCGGTACGAGCAGTACTTC.

J is TRBJ2-1 and V is TRBV29-1; 8 bases map to TRBD1. J gave up 9 bases and V 5 bases, and 15 bases lay outside the gene matches. CDR3 length: 15 amino acids. Germline V gene lookup returns CDR1 SQVTM and CDR2 ANQGSEA. The CDR3: CSVPGQGSIDGEQFF. In DNA, the CDR3 is TGCAGCGTTCCCGGACAGGGATCGATTGACGGTGAGCAGTTCTTC.

This clone was recorded once. This chain joins TRBV21-1 and TRBJ2-7; TRBD2, the table's D call, lacks a check against the DNA. TRBV21-1 is labeled a pseudogene. The CDR3 consists of 12 residues. CDR3 coding DNA: TGTGCCACCCTAGCGGGAGCACTCGAGCAGTACTTC. Protein product: CATLAGALEQYF.

The chain combines TRBV5-4 with TRBJ1-2; D not resolved. The ends were cut back, 0 bases at V and 5 bases at J, with 8 bases in the middle. The length of the CDR3 is 13 residues. Germline CDR1 SGHNT, CDR2 YYREEE (reference sequence). The CDR3 sequence is CASSLEGAYGYTF. CDR3 DNA: TGTGCCAGCAGCTTGGAGGGAGCGTATGGCTACACCTTC.

The J gene is TRBJ2-1, the V gene TRBV2; 12 bases are shared with TRBD2. V lost 3 bases and J lost 9; bases outside the gene matches: 6. Per the germline V gene, CDR1 is SNHLY and CDR2 is FYNNEI. This CDR3 has 15 residues. The CDR3 reads CASSDTLAGGGEQFF. The DNA of the CDR3 is TGTGCCAGCAGTGACACACTAGCGGGGGGCGGTGAGCAGTTCTTC.

As concerns this clone: The same CDR3 also results from other DNA sequences found in this sample. CDR3 coding DNA: TGTGCCAGCAGCGGGACTAGCGGGCCCTACAATGAGCAGTTCTTC. This codes for CASSGTSGPYNEQFF. The gene calls are TRBV6-5 and TRBJ2-1, with 12 bases identical to TRBD2. The CDR3 runs 15 residues. Trimming removed 6 bases from V and 2 bases from J; junction bases left unmatched: 2. The germline gives CDR1 MNHEY, CDR2 SVGAGI.

V usage is TRBV5-1 and J usage is TRBJ1-1; no reliable D call. V was pared by 4 bases and J by 6 bases, with 13 bases between. Germline CDR1 and CDR2: SGHRS and YFSETQ. This CDR3 region has 13 residues. CDR3: CASSPTGGSEAFF. CDR3 nucleotide sequence: TGCGCCAGCAGCCCGACGGGCGGGTCTGAAGCTTTCTTT.

The CDR3 reads CASSPGTPRPQFF. The CDR3 DNA sequence: TGTGCCAGCAGCCCCGGGACTCCACGACCCCAGTTCTTC. The rearrangement links TRBV7-9 to TRBJ2-1; D may be TRBD2 (6 bases). Germline-derived CDR1 and CDR2 are SEHNR and FQNEAQ (reference sequence). V lost 5 bases and J 13 bases, leaving 18 bases between the germline ends. The CDR3 runs 13 residues.

V is TRBV27 and J is TRBJ2-3; a possible D gene is TRBD1 (5 bases). The CDR3 has 16 amino acids. Germline assignment: CDR1 MNHEY and CDR2 SMNVEV (reference sequence). Trimming removed 4 bases at V and 5 bases at J, with 19 bases between. The CDR3 region is CASSYQGSWVLDTQYF. The CDR3 bases are TGTGCCAGCAGTTATCAGGGTTCGTGGGTTTTAGATACGCAGTATTTT.

This clone was detected only a few times. V is TRBV19 and J is TRBJ1-5; D unresolved. Per the germline V gene, CDR1 is LNHDA and CDR2 is SQIVND (reference sequence). V gave up 4 bases and J gave up 0 bases, with 16 bases separating them. The CDR3 consists of 17 residues. For the CDR3, the DNA is TGTGCCAGTAGTACCCGACAAACCCCCTATAGCAATCAGCCCCAGCATTTT. Protein: CASSTRQTPYSNQPQHF. The complete variable domain, with remaining parts taken from reference TRBV19 and TRBJ1-5, reads DGGITQSPKYLFRKEGQNVTLSCEQNLNHDAMYWYRQDPGQGLRLIYYSQIVNDFQKGDIAEGYSVSREKKESFPLTVTSAQKNPTAFYLCASSTRQTPYSNQPQHFGDGTRLSIL.

This rearrangement joins TRBV28 to TRBJ2-3; no firm D call. The germline V and J ends were trimmed by 6 bases and 10 bases, with 17 bases remaining between them. There are 13 residues in the CDR3. Per the germline V gene, CDR1 is MDHEN and CDR2 is SYDVKM. The CDR3 bases are TGTGCCAGCAGCACGACACCCCGGTCGTCGCAGTATTTT. The encoded protein is CASSTTPRSSQYF.

CDR3 loop: CASSHSYEQYF. CDR3 coding DNA: TGTGCCAGCAGCCACTCCTACGAGCAGTACTTC. The chain carries TRBV7-9 and TRBJ2-7, with D unresolved. The ends were cut back, 5 bases at V and 0 bases at J, with 2 bases in the middle. This CDR3 region has 11 residues. Germline V gene lookup returns CDR1 SEHNR and CDR2 FQNEAQ (reference sequence).

The J gene is TRBJ1-4, the V gene TRBV18; perhaps TRBD1 as D (5 bases). Germline CDR1 KGHSH, CDR2 LQKENI. V gave up 2 bases and J gave up 0 bases, with 10 bases separating them. This CDR3 contains 16 residues. The CDR3 is CASSPGGVATNEKLFF. The CDR3 DNA reads TGTGCCAGCTCACCAGGAGGGGTAGCAACTAATGAAAAACTGTTTTTT.